This TCR beta chain was sequenced for a study of CD8 T cells in Susac syndrome (dated by TCRdb to between 2018 and 2020). About the study as a whole: Of the Susac syndrome patients who were sequenced, 5 or 6 had clinically active disease and eight were in clinical remission. At the time of blood withdrawal, Susac syndrome patients were either therapy-naive, taking corticosteroids (with some also receiving IVIg), or on IVIg alone. Repertoire sequencing was used to test whether CD8+ T cell activation and differentiation in Susac syndrome was antigen driven. The study compared CD8+ T cell repertoire clonality among 11 to 12 healthy donors, around 14 Susac syndrome patients and roughly 15 multiple sclerosis patients. Overall study outcomes, separate from this receptor: In the total CD8+ and CD8+ TEMRA repertoires, sixteen and five Susac-specific public clones, respectively, were identified. Clonal expansion was observed in Susac syndrome CD8+ repertoires, with the highest expansion in CD8+ TEMRA cells and greater expansion in clinically active than in remitting patients. The number of individuals in the TCR sequencing and HLA analysis was acknowledged as relatively small.

The germline V gene specifies SGDLS as CDR1 and YYNGEE as CDR2. The CDR3 measures 11 amino acids from cysteine to phenylalanine. The sequence is cut down to CDR3 DNA, 33 bases in frame from base 1. Relative to germline, V is 3 bases shorter and J is 8 bases shorter, with 8 bases between their ends. Peripheral blood CD8+ and CD4+ T cells from healthy donors, Susac syndrome patients and multiple sclerosis patients were profiled using high-throughput TCR beta sequencing. Susac syndrome patients met recently defined diagnostic criteria for definite or probable disease. CD8+ TEMRA cells were enriched by FACS, while bulk CD8+ and CD4+ T cells were purified by magnetic negative isolation. Blood was drawn into EDTA tubes, processed within 24 hours, and PBMCs were isolated by density gradient centrifugation. PBMCs intended for TCR sequencing were cryopreserved in liquid nitrogen and thawed later in a water bath at 37 degrees C. Purity of sorted or isolated CD4+, CD8+ and CD8+ TEMRA cells was at least 90%.

This clonotype has only a few counts. Its antigen is unknown. Per-base quality was not reported, and no clone a single base away is much larger than it. RNA was extracted using the RNeasy kit, and about 0.45 to 1 microgram was reverse transcribed with random hexamers. The immunoSEQ multiplex PCR assay, covering 54 Vbeta and 13 Jbeta segments, was used to amplify TCR beta CDR3 regions. To correct PCR amplification bias, a synthetic template baseline was used for both primer optimization and computational correction. In the source study's methods: Reads were annotated to V, D and J genes according to IMGT and were analyzed with immunoSEQ Analyzer, with only productive sequences retained. Clonality was calculated as one minus the Shannon entropy normalized by log2 of the number of productive unique sequences. For each patient and control, public and private clones were evaluated among the 100 most prevalent clones. A clone was defined as Susac-specific if it was absent from the healthy and MS cohorts, from some 980 published viral clones and from other ImmuneACCESS disease sequences. TCRdb reprocessing: public reads trimmed at Q25 with fastp, clones called with MiXCR, in-frame beta chains kept. Each entry merges the rows of one CDR3 protein and shows their most common DNA and genes. TCRdb's processing, not the study's, gives the V and J calls here. This sample has some 130,000 distinct CDR3 sequences in its table, and 95% of those were observed once. The top ten hold 0.15% to 0.2% of the sample.

This sequence originates from a human donor with Susac syndrome. The sequence links TRBV9 to TRBJ1-2, with the identity of the D gene unclear. Sequenced input: CD8+ T cells from PBMCs. The DNA reads TGTGCCAGCAGCGCGTCTCACGGCTACACCTTC. It translates as CASSASHGYTF.